These 23 T cell receptor beta chains came from one sample sequenced in a study of cytomegalovirus exposure and HLA in healthy donors. Measured with immunoSEQ multiplex PCR; TCRdb has only the in-frame clones, and not every one. This sample has approximately 220,000 clones, with 80% to 95% found just once. Sequenced sample: PBMCs. The source of these receptors is a woman under 30 in good health and CMV-seronegative.

This clone was detected a few times. The chain couples TRBV7-8 to TRBJ1-5; TRBD1 matches at 9 bases. Per the germline V gene, CDR1 is SGHVS and CDR2 is FQNEAQ. Losses at the gene ends were 2 bases for V and 6 bases for J; bases not matched to a gene: 2. The CDR3 consists of 14 residues. CDR3 in amino acids: CASSLKTGGQPQHF. CDR3 bases: TGTGCCAGCAGCTTAAAGACAGGGGGTCAGCCCCAGCATTTT.

V is TRBV2 and J is TRBJ2-6; TRBD1 is a possible D gene (6 bases). The germline V gene has CDR1 SNHLY and CDR2 FYNNEI. Trimming cost V 5 bases and J 2 bases, with 22 bases left between them. The CDR3 sequence is 19 residues long. CDR3 sequence (DNA): TGTGCCAGCAGTTATAGAGGAACAGGGTTTTCGCCTGGGGCCAACGTCCTGACTTTC. Protein sequence: CASSYRGTGFSPGANVLTF.

The chain combines TRBV29-1 with TRBJ1-2; perhaps TRBD1 as D (6 bases). The CDR3 loop spans 14 amino acids. Trimming left V 0 bases short and J 4 bases short, with 12 bases between. The germline V gene has CDR1 SQVTM and CDR2 ANQGSEA. Here the CDR3 reads CSVEDGRGGYGYTF. CDR3 DNA sequence: TGCAGCGTTGAAGATGGGAGGGGGGGCTATGGCTACACCTTC.

V gene TRBV7-9 combines with J gene TRBJ2-4, with D tentatively TRBD2 (5 bases). The CDR3 runs 15 residues. Looked up from germline, CDR1 is SEHNR and CDR2 is FQNEAQ (reference sequence). Trimming shortened V by 2 bases and J by 1 base, and 9 bases separated the two germline ends. The chain's CDR3 is CASSLQEAAKNIQYF. Written as DNA, the CDR3 is TGTGCCAGCAGCTTACAGGAGGCGGCCAAAAACATTCAGTACTTC.

The V call is TRBV29-1, the J call TRBJ2-7; 8 bases align to TRBD2. The CDR3 is 14 amino acids. Germline V CDR1 and CDR2: SQVTM, ANQGSEA. The J segment lost 2 bases and the V segment lost 6 bases, leaving 9 bases of the junction unmatched. This chain's CDR3 is CSVTVAGTTYEQYF. The DNA of the CDR3 is TGCAGCGTAACTGTAGCGGGAACAACCTACGAGCAGTACTTC.

The chain couples TRBV4-1 to TRBJ2-2; 7 nucleotides align to TRBD1. With 1 base clipped from V and 5 bases from J, the junction kept 10 bases outside the gene matches. Germline V gives CDR1 MGHRA, CDR2 YSYEKL. This CDR3 region has 17 residues. CDR3 protein: CASSQVLSWDRTGELFF. The DNA of the CDR3 is TGCGCCAGCAGCCAAGTACTTTCGTGGGACAGAACCGGGGAGCTGTTTTTT.

The chain couples TRBV11-1 to TRBJ2-7; 8 bases are shared with TRBD2. The CDR3 is made up of 17 amino acids. The trim removed 4 bases at V and 4 bases at J, leaving 15 bases unmatched. CDR1 is SGHAT and CDR2 is FQDESV in the germline V gene (reference sequence). CDR3 sequence: CASSSYRTSPRGYEQYF. Here the CDR3 DNA reads TGTGCCAGCAGCTCTTATCGGACTAGCCCTAGGGGGTACGAGCAGTACTTC.

The rearrangement links TRBV28 to TRBJ2-5; 10 bases map to TRBD2. CDR3 length equals 17 residues. CDR1 MDHEN and CDR2 SYDVKM come from the germline V gene. V was pared by 8 bases and J by 4 bases, with 16 bases of the junction left unmatched. In DNA, the CDR3 is TGTGCCAGCGCAGGGACTAGCGACCCCAAGGCCCGAGAGACCCAGTACTTC. This codes for CASAGTSDPKARETQYF. Together with reference TRBV28 and TRBJ2-5, the CDR3 gives the full variable domain: DVKVTQSSRYLVKRTGEKVFLECVQDMDHENMFWYRQDPGLGLRLIYFSYDVKMKEKGDIPEGYSVSREKKERFSLILESASTNQTSMYLCASAGTSDPKARETQYFGPGTRLLVL.

V is TRBV6-1 and J is TRBJ2-1; D is undetermined. V lost 4 bases, J lost 8 bases, and 9 bases lay in between. The CDR3 sequence is 12 residues long. Germline-derived CDR1 and CDR2 are MNHNS and SASEGT. Here the CDR3 reads CASSGPGYEQFF. The CDR3 coding sequence is TGTGCCAGCAGTGGACCAGGCTATGAGCAGTTCTTC.

V usage is TRBV7-9 and J usage is TRBJ2-7; 9 bases agree with TRBD2. Losses at the gene ends were 4 bases for V and 2 bases for J; bases not matched to a gene: 9. Germline CDR1 and CDR2: SEHNR and FQNEAQ (reference sequence). This CDR3 has 16 amino acids. CDR3 nucleotide sequence: TGTGCCAGCAGCTCGGACCGACTAGCGGTTACCTACGAGCAGTACTTC. The encoded protein is CASSSDRLAVTYEQYF.

J is TRBJ1-1 and V is TRBV5-6, with D maybe TRBD1 (6 bases). The germline V gene encodes CDR1 SGHDT and CDR2 YYEEEE. The CDR3 is 14 amino acids. The V end was cut by 0 bases, the J end by 4 bases, with 10 bases between. CDR3 sequence reads: CASSLVGGVTEAFF. The CDR3, as DNA: TGTGCCAGCAGCTTGGTTGGGGGCGTCACTGAAGCTTTCTTT.

The chain joins TRBV9 to TRBJ1-2; a possible D gene is TRBD1 (6 bases). The CDR3 runs to 13 residues. CDR1 and CDR2 (germline): SGDLS, YYNGEE. The V end was cut by 0 bases, the J end by 8 bases, with 11 bases between. Here the CDR3 DNA reads TGTGCCAGCAGCGTAGCACAGGGAGGGGGCTACACCTTC. Residues: CASSVAQGGGYTF.

The gene calls are TRBV25-1 and TRBJ1-2; possible D gene TRBD1, 6 bases. This CDR3 is built from 12 residues. Germline assignment: CDR1 MGHDK and CDR2 SYGVNS. Trimming shortened V by 11 bases and J by 5 bases, and 15 bases separated the two germline ends. This CDR3 reads CAGPYDRYGYTF. DNA of the CDR3: TGTGCCGGCCCCTATGACAGGTATGGCTACACCTTC.

This sequence joins TRBV28 and TRBJ1-2; 8 nucleotides agree with TRBD1. From germline, CDR1 is MDHEN and CDR2 SYDVKM. This CDR3 contains 14 residues. J gave up 2 bases and V 10 bases, and 9 bases lay outside the gene matches. CDR3 nucleotide sequence: TGTGCCATCACCCTTACAGGGGGGAACTATGGCTACACCTTC. Translating gives CAITLTGGNYGYTF.

This clone has only one observation. The chain employs TRBV19 and TRBJ2-1, with a weak D call TRBD1 (5 bases). This CDR3 contains 14 residues. V was clipped by 4 bases and J by 6 bases, with 13 bases between them. The germline CDR1 and CDR2 sequences are LNHDA and SQIVND (reference sequence). Written as DNA, the CDR3 is TGTGCCAGTAGTAGCTCCCCCGACAGCAATGAGCAGTTCTTC. Translating it yields CASSSSPDSNEQFF.

The chain joins TRBV4-1 to TRBJ2-6, with D possibly matching TRBD2 (6 bases). Germline CDR1 MGHRA, CDR2 YSYEKL. V lost 1 base and J lost 1, with 14 bases in between. The CDR3 contains 18 residues. CDR3 region: CASSQVDSGTSGANVLTF. The CDR3 nucleotides read TGCGCCAGCAGCCAAGTTGATTCAGGGACTTCTGGGGCCAACGTCCTGACTTTC.

Details on this clone: Other DNA sequences in the same sample also yield this CDR3. The chain joins TRBV5-6 to TRBJ2-7; no definite D call. The V end lost 0 bases, the J end lost 5 bases, and 3 bases lay between the germline ends. The CDR3 consists of 11 residues. The germline V gene has CDR1 SGHDT and CDR2 YYEEEE. The CDR3: CASSLANEQYF. As DNA, the CDR3 is TGTGCCAGCAGCTTGGCTAACGAGCAGTACTTC.

V is TRBV7-3 and J is TRBJ2-2; 7 bases are a match to TRBD2. V lost 4 bases, J lost 4 bases, and 6 bases stayed unmatched. The V gene's germline CDR1 is SGHTA and CDR2 FQGTGA. The CDR3 length is 15 residues. CDR3 in amino acids: CASSSGLVSTGELFF. The CDR3 DNA sequence: TGTGCCAGCAGCTCAGGACTAGTGAGCACCGGGGAGCTGTTTTTT.

The chain employs TRBV19 and TRBJ1-2, with D tentatively TRBD1 (5 bases). The CDR3 covers 15 residues. The V and J ends lost 6 bases and 1 base respectively, with 15 bases between them. Germline V gene sequence: CDR1 LNHDA, CDR2 SQIVND (reference sequence). The CDR3: CASSEGLRLNYGYTF. The CDR3 DNA follows: TGTGCCAGTAGCGAGGGACTCAGGCTTAACTATGGCTACACCTTC.

The J gene is TRBJ1-1, the V gene TRBV7-3, with D unclear. The V gene's germline CDR1 is SGHTA and CDR2 FQGTGA. This CDR3 spans 14 amino acids. With 2 bases removed from V and 1 base from J, the gap between germline ends came to 8 bases. CDR3 nucleotide sequence: TGTGCCAGCAGCTTAGGAGGAGCGAACACTGAAGCTTTCTTT. This encodes CASSLGGANTEAFF.

As regards this clone: The same CDR3 can be traced to other DNA sequences in this sample. This rearrangement joins TRBV5-1 to TRBJ1-2; 7 bases align to TRBD1. Trimming cost V 4 bases and J 2 bases; bases outside gene matches: 2. The V gene's germline CDR1 is SGHRS and CDR2 YFSETQ. The CDR3 is 13 residues long. The CDR3 bases are TGCGCCAGCAGCCAGGGGGGAAACTATGGCTACACCTTC. Protein: CASSQGGNYGYTF.

The chain recombines TRBV10-3 with TRBJ1-2; D gene ambiguous. The germline V and J ends were trimmed by 5 bases and 2 bases, with 12 bases remaining between them. The CDR3 loop spans 14 amino acids. CDR1 and CDR2 (germline): ENHRY, SYGVKD. CDR3 nucleotides: TGTGCCATCAGTACCCCCCCGGGGAACTATGGCTACACCTTC. Amino acids: CAISTPPGNYGYTF.

The J gene is TRBJ1-4, the V gene TRBV5-1; TRBD1 matches 8 bases. Trimming at V came to 0 bases and at J to 4 bases, leaving 5 bases not matched to a gene. The length of the CDR3 is 16 residues. Germline V gene sequence: CDR1 SGHRS, CDR2 YFSETQ. This CDR3 reads CASSLEGTGINEKLFF. Here the CDR3 DNA reads TGCGCCAGCAGCTTGGAGGGGACAGGTATTAATGAAAAACTGTTTTTT.